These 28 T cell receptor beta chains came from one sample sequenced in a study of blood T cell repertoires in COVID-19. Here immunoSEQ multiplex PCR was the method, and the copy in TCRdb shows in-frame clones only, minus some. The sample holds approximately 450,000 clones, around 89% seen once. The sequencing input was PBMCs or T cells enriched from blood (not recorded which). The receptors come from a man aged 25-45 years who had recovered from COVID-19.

The CDR3 coding sequence is TGTGCCAGCAGTGAGGCTTACAGGGGCCCCTCCTACGAGCAGTACTTC. It yields the protein CASSEAYRGPSYEQYF. This chain joins TRBV6-1 and TRBJ2-7, with 7 bases aligning to TRBD1. J was trimmed by 0 bases and V by 3 bases; bases with no gene match: 8. The CDR3 length is 16 residues. The V gene's germline CDR1 is MNHNS and CDR2 SASEGT.

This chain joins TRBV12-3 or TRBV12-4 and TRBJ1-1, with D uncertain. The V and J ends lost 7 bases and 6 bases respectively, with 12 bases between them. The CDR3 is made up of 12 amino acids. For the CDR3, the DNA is TGTGCCAGCACCTCCTTTGTATCTGAAGCTTTCTTT. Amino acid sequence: CASTSFVSEAFF.

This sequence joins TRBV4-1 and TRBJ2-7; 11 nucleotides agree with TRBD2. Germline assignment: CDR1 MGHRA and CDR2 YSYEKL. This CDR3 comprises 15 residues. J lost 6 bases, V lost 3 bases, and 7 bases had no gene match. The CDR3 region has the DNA TGCGCCAGCAGCCATCCGACTAGCGGGATTCGCGAGCAGTACTTC. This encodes CASSHPTSGIREQYF.

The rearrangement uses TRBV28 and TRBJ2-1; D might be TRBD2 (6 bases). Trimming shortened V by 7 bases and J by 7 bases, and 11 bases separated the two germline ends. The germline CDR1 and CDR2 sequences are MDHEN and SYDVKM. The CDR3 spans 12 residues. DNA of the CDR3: TGTGCCAGCACCCGGGAGATAAATGAGCAGTTCTTC. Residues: CASTREINEQFF.

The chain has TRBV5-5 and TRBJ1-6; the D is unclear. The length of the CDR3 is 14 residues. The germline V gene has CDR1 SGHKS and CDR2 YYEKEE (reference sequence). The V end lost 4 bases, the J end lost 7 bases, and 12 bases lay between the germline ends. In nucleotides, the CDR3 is TGTGCCAGCAGCGGGTGGGCGGGGAATTCACCCCTCCACTTT. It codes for CASSGWAGNSPLHF.

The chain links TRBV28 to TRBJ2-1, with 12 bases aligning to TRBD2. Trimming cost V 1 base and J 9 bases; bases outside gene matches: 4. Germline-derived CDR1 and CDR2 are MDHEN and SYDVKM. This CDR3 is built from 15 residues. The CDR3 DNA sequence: TGTGCCAGCAGTTTATCTAGCGGGAGGGCCACTGAGCAGTTCTTC. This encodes CASSLSSGRATEQFF. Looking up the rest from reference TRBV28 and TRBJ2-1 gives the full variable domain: DVKVTQSSRYLVKRTGEKVFLECVQDMDHENMFWYRQDPGLGLRLIYFSYDVKMKEKGDIPEGYSVSREKKERFSLILESASTNQTSMYLCASSLSSGRATEQFFGPGTRLTVL.

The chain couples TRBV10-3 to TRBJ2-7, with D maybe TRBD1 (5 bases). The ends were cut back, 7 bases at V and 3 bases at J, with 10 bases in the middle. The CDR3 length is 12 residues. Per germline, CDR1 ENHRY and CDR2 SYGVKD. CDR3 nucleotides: TGTGCCATCAAGGGGCTAGACTACGAGCAGTACTTC. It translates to CAIKGLDYEQYF.

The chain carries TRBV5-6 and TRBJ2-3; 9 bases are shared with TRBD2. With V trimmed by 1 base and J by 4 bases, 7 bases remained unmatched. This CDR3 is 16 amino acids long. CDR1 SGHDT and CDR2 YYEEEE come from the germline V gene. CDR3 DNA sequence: TGTGCCAGCAGCTTGTTGTTAGCGGGAGTGGCAGATACGCAGTATTTT. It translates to CASSLLLAGVADTQYF.

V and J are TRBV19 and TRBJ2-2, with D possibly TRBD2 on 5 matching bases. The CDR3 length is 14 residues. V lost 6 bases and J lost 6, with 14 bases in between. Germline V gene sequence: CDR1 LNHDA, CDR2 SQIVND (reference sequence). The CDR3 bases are TGTGCCAGTAGCGGAGGAAGTGTAGCCGGGGAGCTGTTTTTT. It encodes CASSGGSVAGELFF.

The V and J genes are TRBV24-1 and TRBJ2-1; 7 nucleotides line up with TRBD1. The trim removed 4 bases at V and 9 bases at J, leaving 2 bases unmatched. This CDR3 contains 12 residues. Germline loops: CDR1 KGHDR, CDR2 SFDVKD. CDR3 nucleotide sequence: TGTGCCACCAGTGAAAGGACAGGTGAGCAGTTCTTC. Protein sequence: CATSERTGEQFF.

CDR3 loop: CASSQEYRGGDQPQHF. CDR3 bases: TGTGCCAGCAGCCAAGAATACAGGGGAGGCGATCAGCCCCAGCATTTT. The rearrangement joins TRBV4-2 to TRBJ1-5, with 7 bases aligning to TRBD1. The germline V gene encodes CDR1 LGHNA and CDR2 YNFKEQ. Losses at the gene ends were 0 bases for V and 5 bases for J; bases not matched to a gene: 7. CDR3 size: 16 residues.

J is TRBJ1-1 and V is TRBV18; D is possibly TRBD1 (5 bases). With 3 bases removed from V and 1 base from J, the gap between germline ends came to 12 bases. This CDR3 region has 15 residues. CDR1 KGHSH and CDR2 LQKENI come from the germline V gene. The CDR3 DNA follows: TGTGCCAGCTCACCTCGGGGGGGAACGAACACTGAAGCTTTCTTT. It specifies CASSPRGGTNTEAFF.

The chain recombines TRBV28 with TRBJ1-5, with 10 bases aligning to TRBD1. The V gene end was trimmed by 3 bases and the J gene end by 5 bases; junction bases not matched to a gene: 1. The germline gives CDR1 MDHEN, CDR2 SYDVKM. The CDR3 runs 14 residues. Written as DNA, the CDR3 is TGTGCCAGCAGTTTGACAGGGGGCTATCAGCCCCAGCATTTT. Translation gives CASSLTGGYQPQHF.

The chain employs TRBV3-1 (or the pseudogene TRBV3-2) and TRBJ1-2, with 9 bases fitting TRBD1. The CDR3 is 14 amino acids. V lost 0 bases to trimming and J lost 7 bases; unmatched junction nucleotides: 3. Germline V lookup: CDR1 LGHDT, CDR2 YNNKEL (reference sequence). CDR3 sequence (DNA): TGTGCCAGCAGCCAAGAACAGGGGGCGGGTGGCTACACCTTC. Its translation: CASSQEQGAGGYTF.

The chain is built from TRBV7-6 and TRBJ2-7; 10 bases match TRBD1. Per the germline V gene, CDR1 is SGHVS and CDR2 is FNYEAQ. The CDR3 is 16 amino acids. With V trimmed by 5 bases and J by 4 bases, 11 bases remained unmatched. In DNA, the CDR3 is TGTGCCAGCAGCCCCGGCTCCGGGACAGGGGCTTACGAGCAGTACTTC. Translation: CASSPGSGTGAYEQYF. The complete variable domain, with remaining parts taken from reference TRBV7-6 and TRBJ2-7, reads GAGVSQSPRYKVTKRGQDVALRCDPISGHVSLYWYRQALGQGPEFLTYFNYEAQQDKSGLPNDRFSAERPEGSISTLTIQRTEQRDSAMYRCASSPGSGTGAYEQYFGPGTRLTVT.

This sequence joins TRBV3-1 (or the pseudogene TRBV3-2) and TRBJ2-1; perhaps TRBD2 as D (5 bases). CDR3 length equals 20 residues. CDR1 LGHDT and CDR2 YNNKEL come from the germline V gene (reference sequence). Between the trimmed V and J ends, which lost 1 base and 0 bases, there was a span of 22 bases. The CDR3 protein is CASSQVPSRSGRSSYNEQFF. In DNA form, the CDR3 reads TGTGCCAGCAGCCAAGTTCCCTCGAGGAGCGGCAGAAGCTCCTACAATGAGCAGTTCTTC.

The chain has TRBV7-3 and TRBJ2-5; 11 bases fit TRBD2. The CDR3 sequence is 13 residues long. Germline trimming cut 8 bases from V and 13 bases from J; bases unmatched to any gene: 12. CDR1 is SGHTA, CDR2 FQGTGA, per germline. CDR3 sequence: CASSGTSGSVMYF. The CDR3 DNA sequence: TGTGCCAGCTCAGGGACTAGCGGCAGTGTGATGTACTTC.

For the CDR3, the DNA is TGTGCCAGCAGCGTAGGGGGCAGGAGTCAAGAGACCCAGTACTTC. It is translated as CASSVGGRSQETQYF. This sequence joins TRBV9 and TRBJ2-5, with TRBD1 as a possible D gene (5 bases). CDR1 is SGDLS, CDR2 YYNGEE, per germline. The CDR3 totals 15 residues. The V end lost 0 bases, the J end lost 2 bases, and 11 bases lay between the germline ends.

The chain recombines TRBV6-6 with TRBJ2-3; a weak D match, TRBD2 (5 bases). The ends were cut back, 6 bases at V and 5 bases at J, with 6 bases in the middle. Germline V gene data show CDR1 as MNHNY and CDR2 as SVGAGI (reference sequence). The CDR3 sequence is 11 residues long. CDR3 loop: CASSRGDTQYF. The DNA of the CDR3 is TGTGCCAGCAGCCGGGGAGATACGCAGTATTTT.

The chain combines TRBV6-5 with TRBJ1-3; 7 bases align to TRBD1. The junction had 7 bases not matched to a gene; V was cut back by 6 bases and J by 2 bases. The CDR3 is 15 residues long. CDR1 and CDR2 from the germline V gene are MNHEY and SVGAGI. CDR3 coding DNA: TGTGCCAGCAGACGACAGGGAGGCGCTGGAAACACCATATATTTT. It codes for CASRRQGGAGNTIYF.

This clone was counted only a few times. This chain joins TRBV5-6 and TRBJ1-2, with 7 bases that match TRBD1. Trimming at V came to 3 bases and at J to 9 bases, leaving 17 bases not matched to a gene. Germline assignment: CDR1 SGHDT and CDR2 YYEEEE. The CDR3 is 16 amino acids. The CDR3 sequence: CASSSLSLTGASRYTF. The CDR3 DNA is TGTGCCAGCAGCTCTCTCAGTCTTACAGGGGCGAGTCGCTACACCTTC.

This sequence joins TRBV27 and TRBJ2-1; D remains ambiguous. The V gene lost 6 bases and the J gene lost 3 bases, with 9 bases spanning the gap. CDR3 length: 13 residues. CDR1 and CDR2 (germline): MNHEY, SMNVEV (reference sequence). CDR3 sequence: CASRERFYNEQFF. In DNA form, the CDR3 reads TGTGCCAGCAGGGAGAGGTTCTACAATGAGCAGTTCTTC.

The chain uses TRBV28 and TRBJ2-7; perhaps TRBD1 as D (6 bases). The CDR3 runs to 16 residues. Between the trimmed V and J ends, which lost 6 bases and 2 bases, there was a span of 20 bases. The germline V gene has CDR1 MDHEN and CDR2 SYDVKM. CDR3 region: CASSRGRRGDPYEQYF. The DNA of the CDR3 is TGTGCCAGCAGCCGTGGACGCAGGGGAGATCCCTACGAGCAGTACTTC. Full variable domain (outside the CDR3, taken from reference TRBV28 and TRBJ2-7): DVKVTQSSRYLVKRTGEKVFLECVQDMDHENMFWYRQDPGLGLRLIYFSYDVKMKEKGDIPEGYSVSREKKERFSLILESASTNQTSMYLCASSRGRRGDPYEQYFGPGTRLTVT.

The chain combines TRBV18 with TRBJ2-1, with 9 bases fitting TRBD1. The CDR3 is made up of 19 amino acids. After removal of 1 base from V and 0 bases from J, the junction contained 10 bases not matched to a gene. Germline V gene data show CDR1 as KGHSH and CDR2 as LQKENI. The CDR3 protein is CASSPRDRAHYSSYNEQFF. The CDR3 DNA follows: TGTGCCAGCTCACCACGGGACAGGGCACACTACAGCTCCTACAATGAGCAGTTCTTC.

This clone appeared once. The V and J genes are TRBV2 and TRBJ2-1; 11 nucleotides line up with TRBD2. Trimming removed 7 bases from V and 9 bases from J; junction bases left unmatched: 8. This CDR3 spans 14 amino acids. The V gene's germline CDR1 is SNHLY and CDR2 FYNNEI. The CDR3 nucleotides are TGTGCCAGCAAGGAACTAGCGGGAGTAGGTGAGCAGTTCTTC. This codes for CASKELAGVGEQFF.

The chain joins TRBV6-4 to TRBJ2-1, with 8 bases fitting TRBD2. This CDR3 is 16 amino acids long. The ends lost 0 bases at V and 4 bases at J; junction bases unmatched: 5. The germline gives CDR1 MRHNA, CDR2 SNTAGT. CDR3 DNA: TGTGCCAGCAGTGACTCGGCGGGAGGACTTTACAATGAGCAGTTCTTC. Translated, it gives CASSDSAGGLYNEQFF.

In DNA, the CDR3 is TGCAGCGTAATGGAACAGGGGAACAATCAGCCCCAGCATTTT. The encoded protein is CSVMEQGNNQPQHF. The J gene is TRBJ1-5, the V gene TRBV29-1; TRBD1 matches 7 bases. This CDR3 spans 14 amino acids. The germline CDR1 and CDR2 sequences are SQVTM and ANQGSEA. V shed 6 bases, J shed 3 bases, and the junction held 8 bases outside the gene matches.

The chain's CDR3 is CASSLGLPTGELFF. CDR3 coding DNA: TGTGCCAGCAGCTTGGGACTCCCCACCGGGGAGCTGTTTTTT. The chain couples TRBV5-4 to TRBJ2-2; D gene uncertain. V lost 0 bases and J lost 4, with 7 bases in between. Germline assignment: CDR1 SGHNT and CDR2 YYREEE (reference sequence). This CDR3 region has 14 residues.